The 15 T cell receptor beta chains reported below all come from one sample, sequenced in a study of T cell clones after liver transplantation. Clones were sequenced by immunoSEQ multiplex PCR, and TCRdb holds only the in-frame ones, with some missing. The data show about 45,000 clones, 86% seen once. The specimen was CD4+ T cells from blood, collected 24 months after liver transplant. The source is a human patient who received a liver transplant. Some of these T cells may belong to the graft donor.

V and J are TRBV27 and TRBJ1-2, with 10 bases lining up with TRBD1. This CDR3 has 15 amino acids. V trimming: 4 bases; J trimming: 3 bases; junction bases outside the gene matches: 5. The V gene's germline CDR1 is MNHEY and CDR2 SMNVEV (reference sequence). The CDR3 is CASSSRQGAYYGYTF. The CDR3 DNA reads TGTGCCAGCAGTTCACGACAGGGGGCCTACTATGGCTACACCTTC.

The CDR3 DNA sequence: TGCGCCAGCAGCTTGGCAACACAGGGAGATAATGAAAAACTGTTTTTT. It codes for CASSLATQGDNEKLFF. The chain couples TRBV5-1 to TRBJ1-4; perhaps TRBD1 as D (6 bases). The CDR3 covers 16 residues. The V end was cut by 0 bases, the J end by 4 bases, with 13 bases between. The V gene's germline CDR1 is SGHRS and CDR2 YFSETQ. Full variable domain (remainder filled in from reference TRBV5-1 and TRBJ1-4): KAGVTQTPRYLIKTRGQQVTLSCSPISGHRSVSWYQQTPGQGLQFLFEYFSETQRNKGNFPGRFSGRQFSNSRSEMNVSTLELGDSALYLCASSLATQGDNEKLFFGSGTQLSVL.

CDR3 DNA: TGTGCCAGCAGCCAAGGGGACAGGGGGCTTGGACAGCCCCAGCATTTT. Protein: CASSQGDRGLGQPQHF. The V gene is TRBV4-2, the J gene TRBJ1-5; 12 bases line up with TRBD1. This CDR3 comprises 16 residues. From germline, CDR1 is LGHNA and CDR2 YNFKEQ. V shed 1 base and J 7 bases; nucleotides not matched to a gene: 5.

This chain uses TRBV19 with TRBJ1-2; 9 bases agree with TRBD1. Germline loops: CDR1 LNHDA, CDR2 SQIVND (reference sequence). The V segment lost 7 bases and the J segment 4 bases; nucleotides outside the gene matches: 16. The CDR3 spans 17 residues. Here the CDR3 reads CASTQLRDRDQIYGYTF. CDR3 coding DNA: TGTGCCAGTACCCAGCTCAGGGACAGGGACCAAATCTATGGCTACACCTTC.

The sample holds one count of this clone. The CDR3 sequence: CASSLTDEQYF. CDR3 coding DNA: TGTGCCAGCAGCTTAACGGACGAGCAGTACTTC. The V gene is TRBV7-2, the J gene TRBJ2-7; D is undetermined. CDR1 and CDR2 (germline): SGHTA, FQGNSA. Trimming took 2 bases from V and 5 from J, leaving 4 bases between them. This CDR3 has 11 amino acids.

The chain carries TRBV5-1 and TRBJ2-3; TRBD1 matches at 10 bases. V gave up 4 bases and J gave up 2 bases; unmatched junction bases: 19. The CDR3 sequence is 20 residues long. Germline V gene sequence: CDR1 SGHRS, CDR2 YFSETQ. The CDR3 coding sequence is TGCGCCAGCAGCCACGGCCTCCGAAAAAGACAGGGGGCCTACACAGATACGCAGTATTTT. Its protein is CASSHGLRKRQGAYTDTQYF.

This chain joins TRBV7-6 and TRBJ1-1, with a possible D match to TRBD1 (6 bases). V gave up 1 base and J gave up 6 bases, with 21 bases separating them. This CDR3 has 17 amino acids. The V gene's germline CDR1 is SGHVS and CDR2 FNYEAQ. The CDR3 region has the DNA TGTGCCAGCAGCTTAGGTAGGACTGGACAGTCCTCGTCTGAAGCTTTCTTT. It encodes CASSLGRTGQSSSEAFF.

The chain uses TRBV5-6 and TRBJ1-5; no clear D. From germline, CDR1 is SGHDT and CDR2 YYEEEE. The CDR3 has 14 residues. V gave up 0 bases and J gave up 9 bases, with 13 bases separating them. CDR3: CASSLGRGARPQHF. CDR3 nucleotide sequence: TGTGCCAGCAGCTTGGGCCGGGGAGCCCGGCCCCAGCATTTT.

This sequence joins TRBV29-1 and TRBJ1-4, with a possible D match to TRBD1 (5 bases). Per germline, CDR1 SQVTM and CDR2 ANQGSEA. The V end was cut by 6 bases, the J end by 8 bases, with 10 bases between. This CDR3 is 11 amino acids long. The CDR3 loop reads CSVRGGEKLFF. CDR3 nucleotides: TGCAGCGTAAGGGGAGGGGAAAAACTGTTTTTT.

The chain recombines TRBV13 with TRBJ2-6, with 7 bases fitting TRBD1. The CDR3 spans 17 residues. Germline assignment: CDR1 PRHDT and CDR2 FYEKMQ (reference sequence). The junction had 10 bases not matched to a gene; V was cut back by 8 bases and J by 0 bases. The CDR3 region is CASSSGQTVSGANVLTF. In DNA, the CDR3 is TGTGCCAGCTCTTCGGGACAGACAGTCTCTGGGGCCAACGTCCTGACTTTC.

This clone has just a few counts. The rearrangement links TRBV5-4 to TRBJ2-5, with 7 bases fitting TRBD1. The CDR3 covers 14 residues. Germline trimming cut 1 base from V and 1 base from J; bases unmatched to any gene: 1. CDR1 and CDR2 (germline): SGHNT, YYREEE (reference sequence). This CDR3 reads CASSLRGPQETQYF. The CDR3 DNA reads TGTGCCAGCAGCTTGAGGGGGCCCCAAGAGACCCAGTACTTC.

This sequence joins TRBV10-2 and TRBJ2-7; D call uncertain. The CDR3 contains 13 residues. Germline V lookup: CDR1 WSHSY, CDR2 SAAADI. V was shortened by 10 bases and J by 1 base, with 14 bases between the two germline ends. The CDR3 is CATVEDSSYEQYF. The CDR3 DNA sequence: TGCGCCACCGTCGAAGATTCATCCTACGAGCAGTACTTC.

This chain uses TRBV5-1 with TRBJ1-1, with D possibly TRBD1 on 5 matching bases. This CDR3 is built from 14 residues. Germline V gives CDR1 SGHRS, CDR2 YFSETQ. V lost 4 bases and J 11 bases, leaving 21 bases between the germline ends. CDR3 in amino acids: CASSPAGGLQSAFF. The CDR3 DNA reads TGCGCCAGCAGCCCAGCCGGGGGACTCCAATCCGCTTTCTTT.

The chain recombines TRBV7-9 with TRBJ2-3; TRBD1 agrees at 9 bases. Germline V lookup: CDR1 SEHNR, CDR2 FQNEAQ (reference sequence). The CDR3 is 12 amino acids. V was clipped by 4 bases and J by 9 bases; unmatched bases: 2. This chain's CDR3 is CASSSDRGTQYF. In DNA, the CDR3 is TGTGCCAGCAGCTCGGACAGGGGCACGCAGTATTTT.

The chain recombines TRBV7-8 with TRBJ2-1; D ambiguous. Germline V gene lookup returns CDR1 SGHVS and CDR2 FQNEAQ. This CDR3 comprises 15 residues. Trimming removed 0 bases at V and 0 bases at J, with 6 bases between. CDR3 nucleotides: TGTGCCAGCAGCTTAGCGAAGAGCTCCTACAATGAGCAGTTCTTC. Protein: CASSLAKSSYNEQFF.